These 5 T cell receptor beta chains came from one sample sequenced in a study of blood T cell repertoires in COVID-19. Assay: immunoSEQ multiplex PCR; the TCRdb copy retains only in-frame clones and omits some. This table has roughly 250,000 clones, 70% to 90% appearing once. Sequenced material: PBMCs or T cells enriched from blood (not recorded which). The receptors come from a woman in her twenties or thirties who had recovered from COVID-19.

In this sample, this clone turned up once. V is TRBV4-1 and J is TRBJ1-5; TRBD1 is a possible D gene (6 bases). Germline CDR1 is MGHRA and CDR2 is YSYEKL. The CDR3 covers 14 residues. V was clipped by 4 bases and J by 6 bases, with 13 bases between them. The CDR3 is CASSLEGVGQPQHF. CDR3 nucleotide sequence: TGCGCCAGCAGCCTTGAGGGGGTCGGTCAGCCCCAGCATTTT.

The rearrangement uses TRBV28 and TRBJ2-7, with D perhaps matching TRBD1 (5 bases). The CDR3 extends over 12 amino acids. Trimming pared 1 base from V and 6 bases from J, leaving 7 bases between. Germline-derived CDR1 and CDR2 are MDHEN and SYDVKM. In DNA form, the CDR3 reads TGTGCCAGCAGTTTATCGACAGCCGAGCAGTACTTC. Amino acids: CASSLSTAEQYF.

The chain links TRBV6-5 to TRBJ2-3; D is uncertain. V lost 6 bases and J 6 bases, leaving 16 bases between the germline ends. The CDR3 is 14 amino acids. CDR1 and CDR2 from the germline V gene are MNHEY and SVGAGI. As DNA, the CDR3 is TGTGCCAGCAGCATCGTGCGAGTCGGGGATACGCAGTATTTT. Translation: CASSIVRVGDTQYF.

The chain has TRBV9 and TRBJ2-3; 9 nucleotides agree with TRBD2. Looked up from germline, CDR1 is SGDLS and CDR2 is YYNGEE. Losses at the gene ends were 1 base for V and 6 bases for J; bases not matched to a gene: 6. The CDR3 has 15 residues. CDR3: CASSVLRGGWDTQYF. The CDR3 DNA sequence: TGTGCCAGCAGCGTATTGCGGGGGGGCTGGGATACGCAGTATTTT.

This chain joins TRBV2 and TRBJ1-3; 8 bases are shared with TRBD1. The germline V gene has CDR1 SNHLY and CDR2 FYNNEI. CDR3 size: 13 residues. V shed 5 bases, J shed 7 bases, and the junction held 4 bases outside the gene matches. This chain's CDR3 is CASSSTGGNTIYF. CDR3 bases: TGTGCCAGCAGTTCAACAGGGGGGAACACCATATATTTT. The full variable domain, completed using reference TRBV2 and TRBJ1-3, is EPEVTQTPSHQVTQMGQEVILRCVPISNHLYFYWYRQILGQKVEFLVSFYNNEISEKSEIFDDQFSVERPDGSNFTLKIRSTKLEDSAMYFCASSSTGGNTIYFGEGSWLTVV.